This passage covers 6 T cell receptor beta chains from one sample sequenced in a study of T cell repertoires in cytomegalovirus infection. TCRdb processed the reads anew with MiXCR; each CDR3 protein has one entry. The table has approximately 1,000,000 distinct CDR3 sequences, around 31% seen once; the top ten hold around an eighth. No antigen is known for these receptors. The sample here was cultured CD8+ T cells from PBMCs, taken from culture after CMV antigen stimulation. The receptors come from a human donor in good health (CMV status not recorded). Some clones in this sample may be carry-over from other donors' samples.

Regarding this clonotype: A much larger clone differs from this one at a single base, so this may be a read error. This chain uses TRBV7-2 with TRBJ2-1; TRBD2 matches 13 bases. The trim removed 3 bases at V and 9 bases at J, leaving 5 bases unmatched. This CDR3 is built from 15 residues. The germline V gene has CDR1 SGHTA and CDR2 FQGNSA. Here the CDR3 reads CASSFGTSGDTEQFF. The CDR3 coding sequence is TGTGCCAGCAGCTTTGGGACTAGCGGGGATACTGAGCAGTTCTTC.

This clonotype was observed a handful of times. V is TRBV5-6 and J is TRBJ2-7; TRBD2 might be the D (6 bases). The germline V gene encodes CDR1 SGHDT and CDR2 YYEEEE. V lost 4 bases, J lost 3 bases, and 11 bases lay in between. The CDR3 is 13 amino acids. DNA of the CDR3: TGTGCCAGCAGCCCGGGACTTAACTACGAGCAGTACTTC. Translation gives CASSPGLNYEQYF.

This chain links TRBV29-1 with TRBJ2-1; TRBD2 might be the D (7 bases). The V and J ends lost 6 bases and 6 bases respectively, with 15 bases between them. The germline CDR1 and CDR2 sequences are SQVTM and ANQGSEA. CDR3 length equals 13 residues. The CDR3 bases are TGCAGCGTGGGAGGGGGTCCCCCCAATGAGCAGTTCTTC. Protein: CSVGGGPPNEQFF.

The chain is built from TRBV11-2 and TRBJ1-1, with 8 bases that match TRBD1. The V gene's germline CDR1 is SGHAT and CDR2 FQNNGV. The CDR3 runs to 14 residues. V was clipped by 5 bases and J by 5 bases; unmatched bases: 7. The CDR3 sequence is CASSNGTGRTEAFF. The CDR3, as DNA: TGTGCCAGCAGCAATGGGACAGGTCGGACTGAAGCTTTCTTT.

The CDR3 coding sequence is TGTGCCAGCCCGACGGGCGCTGAAGCTTTCTTT. This sequence encodes CASPTGAEAFF. J is TRBJ1-1 and V is TRBV6-1; D not resolved. The V gene's germline CDR1 is MNHNS and CDR2 SASEGT. V gave up 8 bases and J gave up 6 bases, with 10 bases separating them. This CDR3 is 11 amino acids long.

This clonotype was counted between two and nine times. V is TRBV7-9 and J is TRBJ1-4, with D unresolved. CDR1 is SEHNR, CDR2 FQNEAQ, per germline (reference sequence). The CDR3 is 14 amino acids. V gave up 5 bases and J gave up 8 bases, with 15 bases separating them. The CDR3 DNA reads TGTGCCAGCAGCCCCACCTGGGCGGGGGAAAAACTGTTTTTT. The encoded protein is CASSPTWAGEKLFF.